This T cell receptor (beta chain) was profiled in a study of T cell responses to AZD1222 COVID-19 vaccine. The study, taken as a whole, reports: Across the whole spike, CD4 TCRs peaked at regions 160-218 and 743-854. Donors were largely white British and mainly female; clonal diversity was possibly underestimated. None of the repertoires were sampled until the peak T cell response had passed. Spike-specific TCR breadth and depth rose after two AZD1222 doses.

This clone has only one observation. Its specificity is unknown. Repertoires were generated with immunoSEQ multiplex PCR, while TCRdb's copy carries only in-frame clones and drops some. Among approximately 150,000 clones listed, about 92% were seen once. V was pared by 1 base and J by 0 bases, with 10 bases between. Looked up from germline, CDR1 is GTSNPN and CDR2 is SVGIG (reference sequence). This CDR3 region has 16 residues. The sample here was peripheral blood, taken on day 0 of MenACWY control vaccination. The clonotype was recovered from an adult in good health. This chain uses TRBV30 with TRBJ1-6, with D possibly matching TRBD1 (5 bases). CDR3 bases: TGTGCCTGGAGTGAACAGGAGAGCTCCTATAATTCACCCCTCCACTTT. Translating it yields CAWSEQESSYNSPLHF.